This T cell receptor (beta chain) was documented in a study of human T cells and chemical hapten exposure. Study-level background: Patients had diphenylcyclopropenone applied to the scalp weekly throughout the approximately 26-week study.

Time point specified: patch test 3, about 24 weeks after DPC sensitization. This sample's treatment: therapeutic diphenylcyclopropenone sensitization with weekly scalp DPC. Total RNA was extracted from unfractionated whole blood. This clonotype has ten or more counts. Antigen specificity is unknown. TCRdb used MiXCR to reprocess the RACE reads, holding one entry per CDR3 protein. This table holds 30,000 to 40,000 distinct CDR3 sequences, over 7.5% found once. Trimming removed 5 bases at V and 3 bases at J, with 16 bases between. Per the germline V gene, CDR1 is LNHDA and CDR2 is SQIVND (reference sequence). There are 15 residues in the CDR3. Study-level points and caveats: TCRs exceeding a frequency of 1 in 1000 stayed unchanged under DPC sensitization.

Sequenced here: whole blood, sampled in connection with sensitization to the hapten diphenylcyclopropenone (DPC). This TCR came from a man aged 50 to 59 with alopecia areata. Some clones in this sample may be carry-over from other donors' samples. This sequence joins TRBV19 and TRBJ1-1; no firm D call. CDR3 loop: CASSLYGVQDTEAFF. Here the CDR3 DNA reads TGTGCCAGTAGTCTTTACGGGGTGCAAGACACTGAAGCTTTCTTT.